A selection of T cell receptor beta chains follows, all from one sample in a study of healthy donors' naive CD4 and CD8 T cells. TCRdb independently ran MiXCR on the reads; one entry per CDR3 protein. This repertoire shows approximately 180,000 distinct CDR3 sequences, about 70% found once; its top ten account for around 2%. The sample taken for sequencing was naive CD4+ and CD8+ T cells sorted from blood, pooled from several donors. These receptors were taken from a pool of human donors in good health; the sample pools cells from several healthy donors. Both conserved end residues are part of each CDR3. The D gene is left open where the match is weak. Size tells how often a clone was seen (once, few, many) or the class of an expanded clone, and some rows leave it out.

clone size: -; CDR3 length: 12; V gene: TRBV29-1; J gene: TRBJ1-1; D gene: -; CDR3 DNA: TGCAGCGTTGTAGGGGGAAGCGGTGAAGCTTTCTTT; CDR3 protein: CSVVGGSGEAFF
clone size: -; CDR3 length: 13; V gene: TRBV5-4; J gene: TRBJ2-5; D gene: -; CDR3 DNA: TGTGCCAGCAGCTTCAGCCTGCCGGAGACCCAGTACTTC; CDR3 protein: CASSFSLPETQYF
clone size: -; CDR3 length: 15; V gene: TRBV20-1; J gene: TRBJ2-1; D gene: TRBD1; CDR3 DNA: TGCAGTGCTAGAGATGGAGACAGGGGATTCAATGAGCAGTTCTTC; CDR3 protein: CSARDGDRGFNEQFF
clone size: once; CDR3 length: 12; V gene: TRBV29-1; J gene: TRBJ2-1; D gene: -; CDR3 DNA: TGCAGCGTTGATAGGACAAACAATGAGCAGTTCTTC; CDR3 protein: CSVDRTNNEQFF
clone size: once; CDR3 length: 15; V gene: TRBV11-2; J gene: TRBJ2-7; D gene: -; CDR3 DNA: TGTGCCAGCAGCTTGGCCCTCCCAGCTACCTACGAGCAGTACTTC; CDR3 protein: CASSLALPATYEQYF
clone size: -; CDR3 length: 18; V gene: TRBV5-1; J gene: TRBJ2-2; D gene: -; CDR3 DNA: TGTGCCAGCAGCTTGGATCGCCGGACACCTAGGTTCACCGGGGAGCTGTTTTTT; CDR3 protein: CASSLDRRTPRFTGELFF
clone size: -; CDR3 length: 12; V gene: TRBV5-4; J gene: TRBJ2-7; D gene: -; CDR3 DNA: TGTGCCAGCAGCCCCGGGTTGAACGAGCAGTACTTC; CDR3 protein: CASSPGLNEQYF
clone size: -; CDR3 length: 17; V gene: TRBV19; J gene: TRBJ2-7; D gene: TRBD1; CDR3 DNA: TGTGCCAGTAGCGGTTCCCTCGCCGGGACAGTGACCTACGAGCAGTACTTC; CDR3 protein: CASSGSLAGTVTYEQYF
clone size: -; CDR3 length: 20; V gene: TRBV7-6; J gene: TRBJ2-1; D gene: -; CDR3 DNA: TGTGCCAGCAGCTTTGATCCGGCCCCCAATGTCACGAGCTCCTACAATGAGCAGTTCTTC; CDR3 protein: CASSFDPAPNVTSSYNEQFF
clone size: -; CDR3 length: 16; V gene: TRBV15; J gene: TRBJ2-3; D gene: TRBD2; CDR3 DNA: TGTGCCACCAGCAGAACCAGCGGGAGTCGTACAGATACGCAGTATTTT; CDR3 protein: CATSRTSGSRTDTQYF
clone size: -; CDR3 length: 13; V gene: TRBV30; J gene: TRBJ1-6; D gene: TRBD1; CDR3 DNA: TGTGCCTGGAGTCCGGGACAGGGAACACCCCTCCACTTT; CDR3 protein: CAWSPGQGTPLHF
clone size: -; CDR3 length: 15; V gene: TRBV12-3/TRBV12-4; J gene: TRBJ2-6; D gene: -; CDR3 DNA: TGTGCCAGCAGCCCCGCGGTTTCCGGGGCCAACGTCCTGACTTTC; CDR3 protein: CASSPAVSGANVLTF
clone size: -; CDR3 length: 14; V gene: TRBV24-1; J gene: TRBJ2-5; D gene: -; CDR3 DNA: TGTGCCACCAGTGATTTGGTCAGCCAAGAGACCCAGTACTTC; CDR3 protein: CATSDLVSQETQYF
clone size: -; CDR3 length: 18; V gene: TRBV6-5; J gene: TRBJ2-2; D gene: TRBD2; CDR3 DNA: TGTGCCAGCAGTTACTCTATTTCTAGCGGCCTGAACACCGGGGAGCTGTTTTTT; CDR3 protein: CASSYSISSGLNTGELFF
clone size: once; CDR3 length: 14; V gene: TRBV19; J gene: TRBJ2-2; D gene: -; CDR3 DNA: TGTGCCAGTAGTATAGTGGCGGGCCCTGTGGGGCTGTTTTTT; CDR3 protein: CASSIVAGPVGLFF
clone size: few; CDR3 length: 15; V gene: TRBV5-6; J gene: TRBJ2-4; D gene: -; CDR3 DNA: TGTGCCAGCAGAATGGGTGTTCCGGCCAAAAACATTCAGTACTTC; CDR3 protein: CASRMGVPAKNIQYF
clone size: -; CDR3 length: 14; V gene: TRBV29-1; J gene: TRBJ2-7; D gene: -; CDR3 DNA: TGCAGCGTTGAGTGGGCAGCCCATCCGGACGAGCAGTACTTC; CDR3 protein: CSVEWAAHPDEQYF
clone size: -; CDR3 length: 16; V gene: TRBV6-2/TRBV6-3; J gene: TRBJ2-7; D gene: -; CDR3 DNA: TGTGCCAGCAGTTATGGAGGAGGCACAGTGCCCTACGAGCAGTACTTC; CDR3 protein: CASSYGGGTVPYEQYF
clone size: few; CDR3 length: 15; V gene: TRBV29-1; J gene: TRBJ2-5; D gene: TRBD2; CDR3 DNA: TGCAGCGTTGAAGGGACTAGCGGGATAGATGAGACCCAGTACTTC; CDR3 protein: CSVEGTSGIDETQYF
clone size: -; CDR3 length: 12; V gene: TRBV6-5; J gene: TRBJ2-5; D gene: -; CDR3 DNA: TGTGCCAGCAGTTGCCAGATGGAGACCCAGTACTTC; CDR3 protein: CASSCQMETQYF
clone size: -; CDR3 length: 15; V gene: TRBV29-1; J gene: TRBJ2-7; D gene: -; CDR3 DNA: TGCAGCGTTGAACGGCTCGCGGGATCCCCCTACGAGCAGTACTTC; CDR3 protein: CSVERLAGSPYEQYF
clone size: -; CDR3 length: 19; V gene: TRBV29-1; J gene: TRBJ1-2; D gene: TRBD1; CDR3 DNA: TGCAGCGTTGAATCCTGGGTGTTTAGACAGGGGAAGGTGGTCGATGGCTACACCTTC; CDR3 protein: CSVESWVFRQGKVVDGYTF
clone size: -; CDR3 length: 14; V gene: TRBV27; J gene: TRBJ1-1; D gene: -; CDR3 DNA: TGTGCCAGCAGTCGGATTACGGGTAACACTGAAGCTTTCTTT; CDR3 protein: CASSRITGNTEAFF
clone size: -; CDR3 length: 13; V gene: TRBV6-5; J gene: TRBJ1-2; D gene: -; CDR3 DNA: TGTGCCAGCAGTTACAACTTCAACTATGGCTACACCTTC; CDR3 protein: CASSYNFNYGYTF
clone size: once; CDR3 length: 13; V gene: TRBV5-5; J gene: TRBJ1-1; D gene: -; CDR3 DNA: TGTGCCAGCAGATTGACCACGAACACTGAAGCTTTCTTT; CDR3 protein: CASRLTTNTEAFF
clone size: -; CDR3 length: 15; V gene: TRBV2; J gene: TRBJ1-5; D gene: -; CDR3 DNA: TGTGCCAGCAGTGAAGAGGAGAGATCAACGGAGCCCCAGCATTTT; CDR3 protein: CASSEEERSTEPQHF
clone size: -; CDR3 length: 16; V gene: TRBV6-6; J gene: TRBJ2-1; D gene: -; CDR3 DNA: TGTGCCAGCAGTTACCCGGGGTCTAACTCCTACAATGAGCAGTTCTTC; CDR3 protein: CASSYPGSNSYNEQFF
clone size: -; CDR3 length: 12; V gene: TRBV13; J gene: TRBJ2-5; D gene: -; CDR3 DNA: TGTGCCAGCCGTACGTTTCAAGAGACCCAGTACTTC; CDR3 protein: CASRTFQETQYF
clone size: -; CDR3 length: 12; V gene: TRBV29-1; J gene: TRBJ1-1; D gene: -; CDR3 DNA: TGCAGCGTTGGCGGCAGATCCACTGAAGCTTTCTTT; CDR3 protein: CSVGGRSTEAFF
clone size: -; CDR3 length: 16; V gene: TRBV5-4; J gene: TRBJ2-7; D gene: TRBD2; CDR3 DNA: TGTGCCAGCAGCGGGGGACTAGCGGGAGGGCCCTACGAGCAGTACTTC; CDR3 protein: CASSGGLAGGPYEQYF
clone size: once; CDR3 length: 13; V gene: TRBV27; J gene: TRBJ2-2; D gene: -; CDR3 DNA: TGTGCCAGCAGTCCGCACATTGACGGGGAGCTGTTTTTT; CDR3 protein: CASSPHIDGELFF
clone size: -; CDR3 length: 14; V gene: TRBV29-1; J gene: TRBJ2-3; D gene: -; CDR3 DNA: TGCAGCGGCGACCTCGAGGACAACACAGATACGCAGTATTTT; CDR3 protein: CSGDLEDNTDTQYF
clone size: few; CDR3 length: 15; V gene: TRBV19; J gene: TRBJ2-1; D gene: -; CDR3 DNA: TGTGCCAGTAGTATAACGGGCCTCTTTCCCAATGAGCAGTTCTTC; CDR3 protein: CASSITGLFPNEQFF
clone size: -; CDR3 length: 10; V gene: TRBV29-1; J gene: TRBJ1-1; D gene: -; CDR3 DNA: TGCAGCGTCTTGATCGTTGAAGCTTTCTTT; CDR3 protein: CSVLIVEAFF
clone size: few; CDR3 length: 11; V gene: TRBV29-1; J gene: TRBJ2-3; D gene: -; CDR3 DNA: TGCAGCGGCGAAGCGGCAGATACGCAGTATTTT; CDR3 protein: CSGEAADTQYF
clone size: -; CDR3 length: 16; V gene: TRBV27; J gene: TRBJ2-1; D gene: TRBD2; CDR3 DNA: TGTGCCAGCAGTTTCGGGGTAGCGGGAGGGATAGGTGAGCAGTTCTTC; CDR3 protein: CASSFGVAGGIGEQFF
clone size: few; CDR3 length: 15; V gene: TRBV13; J gene: TRBJ2-1; D gene: -; CDR3 DNA: TGTGCCAGCAGCTTAGGTAGCAGCTCCTACAATGAGCAGTTCTTC; CDR3 protein: CASSLGSSSYNEQFF
clone size: -; CDR3 length: 14; V gene: TRBV10-3; J gene: TRBJ2-1; D gene: TRBD2; CDR3 DNA: TGTGCCATCAGGGGGACTAGCGGTCTTAATGAGCAGTTCTTC; CDR3 protein: CAIRGTSGLNEQFF
clone size: -; CDR3 length: 15; V gene: TRBV6-5; J gene: TRBJ2-1; D gene: TRBD1; CDR3 DNA: TGTGCCAGCAGTTACTGGGACAGCTCCTACAATGAGCAGTTCTTC; CDR3 protein: CASSYWDSSYNEQFF
clone size: -; CDR3 length: 15; V gene: TRBV19; J gene: TRBJ1-5; D gene: TRBD1; CDR3 DNA: TGTGCCAGTATTGAGACAGGGCGTAGCAATCAGCCCCAGCATTTT; CDR3 protein: CASIETGRSNQPQHF
clone size: -; CDR3 length: 15; V gene: TRBV6-1; J gene: TRBJ2-1; D gene: TRBD2; CDR3 DNA: TGTGCCAGCAGTGAATACGGGAGGTTCTACAATGAGCAGTTCTTC; CDR3 protein: CASSEYGRFYNEQFF
clone size: -; CDR3 length: 14; V gene: TRBV27; J gene: TRBJ2-5; D gene: TRBD1; CDR3 DNA: TGTGCCAGCAGTCCCCTAGACAGGGGAGAGACCCAGTACTTC; CDR3 protein: CASSPLDRGETQYF